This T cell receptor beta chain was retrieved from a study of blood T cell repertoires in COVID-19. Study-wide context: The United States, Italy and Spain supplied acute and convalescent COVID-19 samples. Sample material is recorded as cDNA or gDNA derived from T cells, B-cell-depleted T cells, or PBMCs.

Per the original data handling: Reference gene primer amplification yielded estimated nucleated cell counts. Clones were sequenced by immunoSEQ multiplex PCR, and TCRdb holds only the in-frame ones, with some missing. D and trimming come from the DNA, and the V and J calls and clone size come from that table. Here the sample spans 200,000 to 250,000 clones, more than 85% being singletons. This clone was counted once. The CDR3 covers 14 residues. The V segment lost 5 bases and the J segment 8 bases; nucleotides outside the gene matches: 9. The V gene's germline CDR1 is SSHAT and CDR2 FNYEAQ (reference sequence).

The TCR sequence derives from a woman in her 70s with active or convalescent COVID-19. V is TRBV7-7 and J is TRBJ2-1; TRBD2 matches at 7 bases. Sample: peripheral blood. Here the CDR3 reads CASSLDGGWDEQFF. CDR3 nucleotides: TGTGCCAGCAGCCTGGACGGGGGGTGGGATGAGCAGTTCTTC.